Listed below are T cell receptor beta chains from one sample, sequenced in a study of blood T cell repertoires in COVID-19. Data came from immunoSEQ multiplex PCR; TCRdb stores just in-frame clones and leaves some out. The repertoire holds 200,000 to 250,000 clones, around 86% seen once, with about 7.1% in the top ten. What was sequenced was peripheral blood. These receptors were collected from a woman aged 70-85 years with active or convalescent COVID-19. CDR3s include the opening cysteine and the closing phenylalanine or tryptophan. D genes are given only for firm matches. Clone size is not always given. Where it is, it says once, few, many or a class for expanded clones.

d_call: TRBD2
clone_size: .
j_call: TRBJ2-1
v_call: TRBV5-6
cdr3_aa: CASSFPGTRGYEQFF
cdr3_nt: TGTGCCAGCAGCTTTCCCGGGACTAGGGGGTATGAGCAGTTCTTC

d_call: .
clone_size: .
j_call: TRBJ2-7
v_call: TRBV3-1/TRBV3-2
cdr3_aa: CASSQGSVYEQYF
cdr3_nt: TGTGCCAGCAGCCAAGGTTCGGTCTACGAGCAGTACTTC

d_call: TRBD1
clone_size: .
j_call: TRBJ2-5
v_call: TRBV5-1
cdr3_aa: CASSGSGTVVETQYF
cdr3_nt: TGCGCCAGCAGCGGATCCGGGACAGTCGTTGAGACCCAGTACTTC

d_call: .
clone_size: .
j_call: TRBJ1-3
v_call: TRBV6-5
cdr3_aa: CASKRSGNTIYF
cdr3_nt: TGTGCCAGCAAGCGCAGTGGAAACACCATATATTTT

d_call: .
clone_size: .
j_call: TRBJ1-5
v_call: TRBV5-1
cdr3_aa: CASKLGPSNQPQHF
cdr3_nt: TGCGCCAGCAAGTTGGGCCCTAGCAATCAGCCCCAGCATTTT

d_call: .
clone_size: .
j_call: TRBJ1-2
v_call: TRBV4-2
cdr3_aa: CASSLSSGQGYTF
cdr3_nt: TGTGCCAGCAGCCTCTCCTCTGGGCAGGGCTACACCTTC

d_call: .
clone_size: .
j_call: TRBJ1-1
v_call: TRBV7-2
cdr3_aa: CASSLMASEAFF
cdr3_nt: TGTGCCAGCAGTCTCATGGCTTCCGAAGCTTTCTTT

d_call: .
clone_size: .
j_call: TRBJ1-1
v_call: TRBV11-2
cdr3_aa: CASSLRGNQMNTEAFF
cdr3_nt: TGTGCCAGCAGCTTAAGGGGGAATCAGATGAACACTGAAGCTTTCTTT

d_call: TRBD1
clone_size: .
j_call: TRBJ1-6
v_call: TRBV10-3
cdr3_aa: CAISRDRVAPLHF
cdr3_nt: TGTGCCATCAGCCGGGACAGGGTCGCACCCCTCCACTTT

d_call: TRBD1
clone_size: .
j_call: TRBJ1-2
v_call: TRBV27
cdr3_aa: CASSPEGQKGYTF
cdr3_nt: TGTGCCAGCTCACCGGAGGGACAGAAAGGCTACACCTTC

d_call: TRBD1
clone_size: .
j_call: TRBJ2-5
v_call: TRBV5-1
cdr3_aa: CASSPGQGETQYF
cdr3_nt: TGCGCCAGCAGCCCCGGACAGGGAGAGACCCAGTACTTC

d_call: TRBD1
clone_size: .
j_call: TRBJ1-1
v_call: TRBV24-1
cdr3_aa: CATSDRDSMNTEAFF
cdr3_nt: TGTGCCACCAGTGACCGGGACAGTATGAACACTGAAGCTTTCTTT

d_call: .
clone_size: .
j_call: TRBJ1-2
v_call: TRBV4-2
cdr3_aa: CASSQSTVPSYGYTF
cdr3_nt: TGTGCCAGCAGCCAATCGACAGTCCCAAGCTACGGCTACACCTTC

d_call: .
clone_size: .
j_call: TRBJ1-5
v_call: TRBV5-1
cdr3_aa: CASSPTQGNQPQHF
cdr3_nt: TGCGCCAGCAGCCCGACCCAGGGAAATCAGCCCCAGCATTTT

d_call: TRBD1
clone_size: few
j_call: TRBJ1-5
v_call: TRBV3-1/TRBV3-2
cdr3_aa: CASSQGLGQHNQPQHF
cdr3_nt: TGTGCCAGCAGCCAGGGTCTGGGACAGCACAATCAGCCCCAGCATTTT

d_call: .
clone_size: .
j_call: TRBJ1-1
v_call: TRBV7-2
cdr3_aa: CASSLRRGNTEAFF
cdr3_nt: TGTGCCAGCAGCTTGAGACGGGGAAACACTGAAGCTTTCTTT

d_call: .
clone_size: .
j_call: TRBJ2-7
v_call: TRBV5-6
cdr3_aa: CASSFGGYEQYF
cdr3_nt: TGTGCCAGCAGCTTCGGAGGGTACGAGCAGTACTTC

d_call: .
clone_size: .
j_call: TRBJ1-5
v_call: TRBV29-1
cdr3_aa: CSVSQGYRALDQPQHF
cdr3_nt: TGCAGCGTCTCCCAGGGGTACAGGGCCCTGGATCAGCCCCAGCATTTT

d_call: .
clone_size: .
j_call: TRBJ1-3
v_call: TRBV3-1/TRBV3-2
cdr3_aa: CASSLSTGTGNTIYF
cdr3_nt: TGTGCCAGCAGCCTCTCTACCGGGACTGGAAACACCATATATTTT

d_call: .
clone_size: .
j_call: TRBJ1-2
v_call: TRBV5-4
cdr3_aa: CASSTRRGDYGYTF
cdr3_nt: TGTGCCAGCAGCACCAGACGGGGGGACTATGGCTACACCTTC

d_call: .
clone_size: .
j_call: TRBJ1-4
v_call: TRBV5-8
cdr3_aa: CASSLERLPNEKLFF
cdr3_nt: TGTGCCAGCAGCTTGGAGAGGCTCCCTAATGAAAAACTGTTTTTT

d_call: TRBD1
clone_size: .
j_call: TRBJ1-4
v_call: TRBV19
cdr3_aa: CASGGQGGTNEKLFF
cdr3_nt: TGTGCCAGTGGGGGACAGGGGGGTACTAATGAAAAACTGTTTTTT

d_call: .
clone_size: .
j_call: TRBJ1-6
v_call: TRBV6-6
cdr3_aa: CASRLSGGNSPLHF
cdr3_nt: TGTGCCAGCAGGCTGTCGGGTGGTAATTCACCCCTCCACTTT

d_call: .
clone_size: .
j_call: TRBJ1-3
v_call: TRBV10-3
cdr3_aa: CATGEGSSSGNTIYF
cdr3_nt: TGTGCCACAGGGGAGGGGTCCAGCTCTGGAAACACCATATATTTT

d_call: .
clone_size: .
j_call: TRBJ1-1
v_call: TRBV19
cdr3_aa: CASSIPTGAPNTEAFF
cdr3_nt: TGTGCCAGTAGTATTCCGACGGGAGCCCCGAACACTGAAGCTTTCTTT

d_call: .
clone_size: .
j_call: TRBJ2-7
v_call: TRBV7-6
cdr3_aa: CASSLSTHSSYEQYF
cdr3_nt: TGTGCCAGCAGCTTGTCCACTCATAGCTCCTACGAGCAGTACTTC

d_call: TRBD1
clone_size: once
j_call: TRBJ2-1
v_call: TRBV5-1
cdr3_aa: CASRRDRGFSSYNEQFF
cdr3_nt: TGCGCCAGCAGGAGGGACAGGGGGTTTAGCTCCTACAATGAGCAGTTCTTC

d_call: .
clone_size: .
j_call: TRBJ1-2
v_call: TRBV6-2/TRBV6-3
cdr3_aa: CASSLQTGWGYTF
cdr3_nt: TGTGCCAGCAGCCTCCAGACGGGGTGGGGATACACCTTC

d_call: .
clone_size: .
j_call: TRBJ2-7
v_call: TRBV29-1
cdr3_aa: CSVDWTGRDEQYF
cdr3_nt: TGCAGCGTCGATTGGACAGGGAGGGACGAGCAGTACTTC